This entry lists 5 T cell receptor beta chains sequenced from one sample in a study of read filtering for tumor transcriptome and immune sequencing. From approximately 430 ng of RNA, a library with molecular barcoded alpha/delta and beta/gamma adaptors was made. Each CDR3 protein gets one entry after TCRdb re-called the reads with MiXCR. The sample shows some 140,000 distinct CDR3 sequences, approximately 13% of them seen only once. The sequenced sample was a population of CD138-negative cells sorted from bone marrow. The receptors were sampled from a donor over 35 with multiple myeloma.

In this sample, this clonotype turned up many times. This chain links TRBV12-3 or TRBV12-4 with TRBJ1-1; D unclear. The CDR3 sequence is 12 residues long. V was shortened by 7 bases and J by 1 base, with 7 bases between the two germline ends. This chain's CDR3 is CASTGGNTEAFF. For the CDR3, the DNA is TGTGCCAGCACGGGAGGGAACACTGAAGCTTTCTTT.

This clonotype was picked up many times. The V and J genes are TRBV4-1 and TRBJ2-1; TRBD2 agrees at 9 bases. The J segment lost 5 bases and the V segment lost 1 base, leaving 6 bases of the junction unmatched. The germline gives CDR1 MGHRA, CDR2 YSYEKL. This CDR3 contains 16 residues. In nucleotides, the CDR3 is TGCGCCAGCAGCCAAGTCCACCTAGCGGGGAACAATGAGCAGTTCTTC. It is translated as CASSQVHLAGNNEQFF.

This clonotype has ten or more counts. The chain joins TRBV5-1 to TRBJ2-1; 8 bases line up with TRBD1. The CDR3 loop spans 15 amino acids. With 7 bases clipped from V and 0 bases from J, the junction kept 6 bases outside the gene matches. The germline V gene encodes CDR1 SGHRS and CDR2 YFSETQ. The CDR3 is CASGIGTGSYNEQFF. CDR3 bases: TGCGCCAGCGGGATAGGGACAGGCTCCTACAATGAGCAGTTCTTC.

This clonotype came up many times. The rearrangement uses TRBV7-8 and TRBJ1-1, with a tentative D call TRBD1 (5 bases). Trimming took off 10 bases at V and 5 bases at J, with 20 bases between the two ends. CDR1 SGHVS and CDR2 FQNEAQ come from the germline V gene. The CDR3 has 14 residues. The CDR3 DNA reads TGTGCCACCAAACCCGGGGGGACGGGGACTGAAGCTTTCTTT. Translating it yields CATKPGGTGTEAFF.

This clonotype has a handful of counts. V is TRBV7-9 and J is TRBJ2-3; the D gene is possibly TRBD2 (5 bases). Germline CDR1 and CDR2: SEHNR and FQNEAQ (reference sequence). The CDR3 sequence is 16 residues long. V dropped 0 bases and J dropped 7 bases, with 17 bases sitting between them. The CDR3: CASSLAFSRERNTQYF. In nucleotides, the CDR3 is TGTGCCAGCAGCTTAGCGTTTAGTCGCGAGCGGAATACGCAGTATTTT. Looking up the rest from reference TRBV7-9 and TRBJ2-3 gives the full variable domain: DTGVSQNPRHKITKRGQNVTFRCDPISEHNRLYWYRQTLGQGPEFLTYFQNEAQLEKSRLLSDRFSAERPKGSFSTLEIQRTEQGDSAMYLCASSLAFSRERNTQYFGPGTRLTVL.